Following are 21 T cell receptor beta chains from one sample sequenced in a study of blood T cell repertoires in COVID-19. The repertoire was sequenced with immunoSEQ multiplex PCR; TCRdb's copy has only in-frame clones and lacks some. The data contain 250,000 to 300,000 clones, around 90% of them singletons. Input material: PBMCs or T cells enriched from blood (not recorded which). These receptors all stem from a woman aged 25 to 39 who had recovered from COVID-19.

The chain combines TRBV7-3 with TRBJ2-1; 11 bases match TRBD1. V lost 4 bases and J lost 7; bases outside the gene matches: 9. This CDR3 region has 16 residues. Germline values: CDR1 SGHTA, CDR2 FQGTGA. The CDR3 protein is CASSSPDRGRMNEQFF. The CDR3 DNA reads TGTGCCAGCAGCTCACCGGACAGGGGGCGCATGAATGAGCAGTTCTTC.

The chain uses TRBV4-2 and TRBJ2-7; 11 bases align to TRBD2. J gave up 0 bases and V 4 bases, and 8 bases lay outside the gene matches. The length of the CDR3 is 17 residues. The germline gives CDR1 LGHNA, CDR2 YNFKEQ. Here the CDR3 reads CASSPQLAGGTSYEQYF. In DNA, the CDR3 is TGTGCCAGCAGCCCACAGTTAGCGGGAGGGACCTCCTACGAGCAGTACTTC.

The genes are TRBV29-1 and TRBJ1-3; the D is unclear. Trimming stripped 1 base from V and 1 base from J, with 5 bases between. The CDR3 is made up of 13 amino acids. Looked up from germline, CDR1 is SQVTM and CDR2 is ANQGSEA. DNA for the CDR3: TGCAGCGTTGAAGTCAATTCTGGAAACACCATATATTTT. It specifies CSVEVNSGNTIYF.

The chain is built from TRBV6-5 and TRBJ1-1, with a weak D call TRBD1 (5 bases). This CDR3 is built from 12 residues. Germline V CDR1 and CDR2: MNHEY, SVGAGI. Trimming removed 6 bases at V and 6 bases at J, with 11 bases between. The CDR3 DNA is TGTGCCAGCAGACGAGACAGCCCTGAAGCTTTCTTT. Protein sequence: CASRRDSPEAFF.

This rearrangement joins TRBV28 to TRBJ2-6, with unresolved D. Per germline, CDR1 MDHEN and CDR2 SYDVKM. V gave up 5 bases and J gave up 0 bases, with 11 bases separating them. This CDR3 is 16 amino acids long. CDR3 coding DNA: TGTGCCAGCAGTCTAAGTATAACCTCTGGGGCCAACGTCCTGACTTTC. It yields the protein CASSLSITSGANVLTF.

The chain carries TRBV5-1 and TRBJ2-7; tentative D call: TRBD2 (5 bases). This CDR3 has 15 residues. Per the germline V gene, CDR1 is SGHRS and CDR2 is YFSETQ. V lost 0 bases and J 0 bases, leaving 10 bases between the germline ends. Here the CDR3 reads CASSLVGDSSYEQYF. For the CDR3, the DNA is TGCGCCAGCAGCTTGGTCGGGGATTCCTCCTACGAGCAGTACTTC.

V is TRBV7-6 and J is TRBJ2-5; no reliable D call. Trimming shortened V by 5 bases and J by 1 base, and 14 bases separated the two germline ends. The CDR3 is 15 residues long. Germline CDR1 and CDR2: SGHVS and FNYEAQ. The CDR3 sequence: CASSRNLGRQETQYF. CDR3 nucleotide sequence: TGTGCCAGCAGCCGCAACCTGGGCCGCCAAGAGACCCAGTACTTC.

The CDR3 loop is CASSRQNYEQYF. The CDR3 nucleotides are TGTGCCAGCAGTCGACAAAACTACGAGCAGTACTTC. The V and J genes are TRBV12-3 or TRBV12-4 and TRBJ2-7; D remains ambiguous. CDR3 length: 12 residues. With 5 bases removed from V and 3 bases from J, the gap between germline ends came to 8 bases.

The rearrangement links TRBV7-8 to TRBJ2-1; 7 nucleotides match TRBD2. The CDR3 contains 14 residues. Germline-derived CDR1 and CDR2 are SGHVS and FQNEAQ. V lost 4 bases and J lost 8; bases outside the gene matches: 8. DNA of the CDR3: TGTGCCAGCAGCTGGGAGGGAGCCCCCGATGAGCAGTTCTTC. Amino acids: CASSWEGAPDEQFF.

As to this clone: Other DNA sequences from this sample encode an identical CDR3 as well. The rearrangement joins TRBV28 to TRBJ2-7; D uncertain. The CDR3 runs 13 residues. Trimming shortened V by 2 bases and J by 3 bases, and 8 bases separated the two germline ends. The germline V gene encodes CDR1 MDHEN and CDR2 SYDVKM. This CDR3 reads CASSLGPSYEQYF. CDR3 bases: TGTGCCAGCAGTTTAGGGCCAAGCTACGAGCAGTACTTC.

This rearrangement joins TRBV28 to TRBJ2-1; 9 positions match TRBD2. Germline V gives CDR1 MDHEN, CDR2 SYDVKM. Trimming at V came to 2 bases and at J to 6 bases, leaving 5 bases not matched to a gene. The CDR3 has 15 amino acids. CDR3 DNA sequence: TGTGCCAGCAGTTTAATGCGGGAGGGTTTCAATGAGCAGTTCTTC. Its protein is CASSLMREGFNEQFF.

The genes are TRBV6-5 and TRBJ1-4, with 10 bases that match TRBD1. The CDR3 totals 16 residues. CDR1 and CDR2 (germline): MNHEY, SVGAGI. V lost 0 bases and J lost 5; bases outside the gene matches: 3. The CDR3: CASSYSRGQGNEKLFF. Written as DNA, the CDR3 is TGTGCCAGCAGTTACTCGAGGGGACAGGGGAATGAAAAACTGTTTTTT.

The J gene is TRBJ2-1, the V gene TRBV4-3, with 9 nucleotides matching TRBD2. This CDR3 is 17 amino acids long. Germline CDR1 and CDR2: LGHNA and YSLEER. The junction had 7 bases not matched to a gene; V was cut back by 1 base and J by 3 bases. The CDR3 DNA reads as TGCGCCAGCAGCCAAGGTAGGGGACTAGCAGACTACAATGAGCAGTTCTTC. This gives the protein CASSQGRGLADYNEQFF.

The count of this clone is one. V gene TRBV28 combines with J gene TRBJ1-4, with D uncertain. This CDR3 comprises 16 residues. Germline V gene data show CDR1 as MDHEN and CDR2 as SYDVKM. Trimming cost V 5 bases and J 0 bases, with 13 bases left between them. Here the CDR3 reads CASSIRHVATNEKLFF. CDR3 bases: TGTGCCAGCAGTATCCGACACGTTGCAACTAATGAAAAACTGTTTTTT.

In nucleotides, the CDR3 is TGTGCCAGCAGCTTCTGGGACAGAAGCTCCGAGCAGTACTTC. Protein: CASSFWDRSSEQYF. This chain joins TRBV5-4 and TRBJ2-7; 7 bases are shared with TRBD1. V lost 2 bases to trimming and J lost 6 bases; unmatched junction nucleotides: 8. Germline-derived CDR1 and CDR2 are SGHNT and YYREEE (reference sequence). The CDR3 loop spans 14 amino acids. Based on the CDR3 plus reference TRBV5-4 and TRBJ2-7, the full variable domain is ETGVTQSPTHLIKTRGQQVTLRCSSQSGHNTVSWYQQALGQGPQFIFQYYREEENGRGNFPPRFSGLQFPNYSSELNVNALELDDSALYLCASSFWDRSSEQYFGPGTRLTVT.

The V gene is TRBV28, the J gene TRBJ2-7; D possibly corresponds to TRBD2 (6 bases). This CDR3 has 15 residues. The germline gives CDR1 MDHEN, CDR2 SYDVKM. The V and J ends lost 6 bases and 2 bases respectively, with 17 bases between them. The CDR3: CASSSPGLHTYEQYF. The CDR3 DNA reads TGTGCCAGCAGCTCGCCGGGACTTCACACCTACGAGCAGTACTTC.

The chain employs TRBV28 and TRBJ1-4, with D uncertain. CDR1 is MDHEN, CDR2 SYDVKM, per germline. This CDR3 comprises 14 residues. Trimming took off 6 bases at V and 8 bases at J, with 16 bases between the two ends. CDR3 sequence (DNA): TGTGCCAGCAGCCCGATCTCACGGGTGGAAAAACTGTTTTTT. It is translated as CASSPISRVEKLFF.

This rearrangement joins TRBV29-1 to TRBJ2-3; 12 bases are shared with TRBD2. Germline CDR1 is SQVTM and CDR2 is ANQGSEA. J gave up 6 bases and V 7 bases, and 11 bases lay outside the gene matches. The CDR3 runs 15 residues. CDR3 amino acids: CSALTSGSSGDTQYF. The CDR3 region has the DNA TGCAGCGCATTGACTAGCGGGAGCTCGGGGGATACGCAGTATTTT.

This chain joins TRBV6-5 and TRBJ2-1; maybe TRBD1 (6 bases). The CDR3 sequence is 13 residues long. V was shortened by 0 bases and J by 10 bases, with 10 bases between the two germline ends. Germline V gene data show CDR1 as MNHEY and CDR2 as SVGAGI. CDR3 in DNA: TGTGCCAGCAGTTACTCGACAGGACTCGAGCAGTTCTTC. Protein: CASSYSTGLEQFF.

The genes are TRBV2 and TRBJ2-1; TRBD2 agrees at 9 bases. V gave up 7 bases and J gave up 7 bases; unmatched junction bases: 5. Germline V gene lookup returns CDR1 SNHLY and CDR2 FYNNEI. The CDR3 extends over 13 amino acids. The CDR3 loop reads CASNGLAWNEQFF. The CDR3 bases are TGTGCCAGCAATGGACTAGCGTGGAATGAGCAGTTCTTC. Based on the CDR3 plus reference TRBV2 and TRBJ2-1, the full variable domain is EPEVTQTPSHQVTQMGQEVILRCVPISNHLYFYWYRQILGQKVEFLVSFYNNEISEKSEIFDDQFSVERPDGSNFTLKIRSTKLEDSAMYFCASNGLAWNEQFFGPGTRLTVL.

DNA of the CDR3: TGTGCCAGCAGCTTAGAGCAGGGGACAACCGGGGAGCTGTTTTTT. Translation: CASSLEQGTTGELFF. The V call is TRBV7-9, the J call TRBJ2-2, with D maybe TRBD1 (6 bases). Trimming pared 1 base from V and 5 bases from J, leaving 11 bases between. The CDR3 covers 15 residues. CDR1 SEHNR and CDR2 FQNEAQ come from the germline V gene (reference sequence).